This T cell receptor beta chain was sequenced during a study of blood T cell repertoires in COVID-19. At the level of the study: Acute and convalescent COVID-19 specimens originated in the United States, Italy and Spain. PBMCs, B-cell-depleted T cells, or T cells were the source of the cDNA or gDNA that made up the material.

Source study methods: The authors estimated nucleated cell counts from reference gene primer amplification. The repertoire was sequenced with immunoSEQ multiplex PCR; TCRdb's copy has only in-frame clones and lacks some. V and J calls and clone size come straight from that table; D and trimming were deduced from the DNA. The sample lists under 200,000 clones; over 75% were seen once. This CDR3 region has 17 residues. Germline values: CDR1 SGDLS, CDR2 YYNGEE. The junction had 11 bases not matched to a gene; V was cut back by 3 bases and J by 4 bases. The sequencing input was peripheral blood. This sequence originates from a man aged 40-49 years with active or convalescent COVID-19. The rearrangement joins TRBV9 to TRBJ2-1; 9 nucleotides agree with TRBD2. CDR3 sequence (DNA): TGTGCCAGCAGCGCCTACACAGCGGGGGGCCGTTACAATGAGCAGTTCTTC. It codes for CASSAYTAGGRYNEQFF.